This T cell receptor beta chain was captured by sequencing in a study of blood T cell repertoires in COVID-19 (dated by TCRdb to 2018 to 2021). In the study overall: The collaborator samples originated in the United States, Italy and Spain and spanned the acute and convalescent phases of COVID-19. Where available, HLA class I and class II types were obtained from metadata supplied by the sample provider rather than from assay-based typing. A de-identified subject ID, COVID-19 status, age in years and sex were almost always included in the sample metadata. Subjects who had been exposed to COVID-19, were actively infected with it, or had recovered from it provided the deeply sampled blood TCRbeta repertoires that made up the dataset. A freely available public database, intended as a resource for researchers studying the immune response to SARS-CoV-2, is where the repertoires were released. The prospective study material was composed of cDNA or gDNA derived from T cells, B-cell-depleted T cells, or PBMCs. Samples were obtained from the ongoing ImmuneRACE study (first 160 participants) and from over 1,000 subjects provided by 6 global collaborators.

TCRbeta CDR3 regions were amplified from genomic DNA by means of the immunoSEQ Assay, a bias-controlled multiplex PCR. On the authors' methods: Nucleated cell counts per sample were estimated from amplification of reference gene primers within the assay. To quantify the absolute abundance of each unique TCRbeta CDR3 rearrangement, sequence reads were collapsed and filtered. For each sample, productive Simpson clonality was calculated by taking the square root of Simpson's diversity index across productive rearrangements. Drawn from immuneACCESS, this table holds only the in-frame rearrangements with V and J called that TCRdb kept. Clones are partly lost; checked studies trace under half to an unresolved V gene and leave the rest unexplained. The DNA was the basis for D and trimming; V, J and clone size are from that table. This sample has 45,000 to 55,000 clones in its table, and under 70% of those were observed once. The ten most abundant clones make up approximately 9% of the sample.

Collaborating institutions collected whole blood in K2EDTA tubes following their own protocols. Collaborator samples were shipped for TCRbeta analysis as frozen whole blood, isolated PBMCs, or DNA extracted from either sample type. Points the paper makes about the study in general: The amount of clinical and demographic metadata varied by source and participant and was provided uncurated.

A few counts support this clone. It lacks a known antigen. Base qualities are not recorded, but no much larger clone differs from it by a single base. For this chain, trimming is 3 bases at the V end and 3 bases at the J end, and the number of junction bases without a gene match is 4. Reading the germline V gene gives CDR1 KGHSH and CDR2 LQKENI. From the cysteine up to the phenylalanine, the CDR3 has a length of 16 residues. The read is trimmed to its CDR3 DNA, 48 bases read in frame from base 1. The sequenced sample consisted of peripheral blood. This sequence uses TRBV18 and TRBJ1-3; 11 junctional bases match TRBD1. The clonotype was recovered from a woman in her seventies with acute or convalescent COVID-19. The nucleotide sequence reads TGTGCCAGCTCACCGAGGACAGGGGGCGTTGGAAACACCATATATTTT. Translated, this gives CASSPRTGGVGNTIYF.